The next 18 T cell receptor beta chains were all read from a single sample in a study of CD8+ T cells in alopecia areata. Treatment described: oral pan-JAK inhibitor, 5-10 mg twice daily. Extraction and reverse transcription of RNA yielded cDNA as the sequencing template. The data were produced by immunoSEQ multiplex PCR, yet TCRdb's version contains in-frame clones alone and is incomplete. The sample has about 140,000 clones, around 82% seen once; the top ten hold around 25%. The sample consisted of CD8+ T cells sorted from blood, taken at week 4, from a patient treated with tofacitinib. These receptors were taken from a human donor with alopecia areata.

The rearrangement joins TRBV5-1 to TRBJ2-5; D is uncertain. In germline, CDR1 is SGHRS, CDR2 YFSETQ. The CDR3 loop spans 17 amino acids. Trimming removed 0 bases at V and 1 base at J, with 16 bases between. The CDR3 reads CASSLEAFGPTQETQYF. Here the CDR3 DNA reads TGCGCCAGCAGCTTGGAGGCATTCGGACCGACCCAAGAGACCCAGTACTTC.

The CDR3 is CASSPARGTQYF. DNA for the CDR3: TGTGCCAGCAGCCCCGCCCGGGGTACGCAGTATTTT. The rearrangement uses TRBV7-3 and TRBJ2-3; TRBD2 might be the D (5 bases). V was shortened by 5 bases and J by 8 bases, with 11 bases between the two germline ends. The germline CDR1 and CDR2 sequences are SGHTA and FQGTGA. The CDR3 runs 12 residues.

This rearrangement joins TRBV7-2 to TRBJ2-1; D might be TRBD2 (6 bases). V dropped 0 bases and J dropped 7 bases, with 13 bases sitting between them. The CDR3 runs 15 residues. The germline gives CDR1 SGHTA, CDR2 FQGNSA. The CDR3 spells CASSLAGGGRNEQFF. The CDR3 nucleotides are TGTGCCAGCAGCTTAGCGGGGGGAGGTAGGAATGAGCAGTTCTTC.

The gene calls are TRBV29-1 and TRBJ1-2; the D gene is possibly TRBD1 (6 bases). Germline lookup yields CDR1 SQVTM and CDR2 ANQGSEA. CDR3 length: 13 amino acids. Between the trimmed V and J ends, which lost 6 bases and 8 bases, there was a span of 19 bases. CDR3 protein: CSVPTGGRVGYTF. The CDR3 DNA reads TGCAGCGTCCCGACAGGTGGCCGTGTGGGCTACACCTTC.

The DNA of the CDR3 is TGTGCCAGCAGCTTGATGGGGGCCCTCCAAGAGACCCAGTACTTC. Encoded protein: CASSLMGALQETQYF. The gene calls are TRBV5-4 and TRBJ2-5; tentatively, D is TRBD1 (6 bases). Per germline, CDR1 SGHNT and CDR2 YYREEE (reference sequence). CDR3 length: 15 amino acids. V was shortened by 1 base and J by 1 base, with 11 bases between the two germline ends.

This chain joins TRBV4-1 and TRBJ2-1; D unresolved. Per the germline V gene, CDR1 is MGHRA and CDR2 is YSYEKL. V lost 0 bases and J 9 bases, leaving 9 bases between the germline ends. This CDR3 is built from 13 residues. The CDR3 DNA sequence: TGCGCCAGCAGCCAAGATCATCCGGGTGAGCAGTTCTTC. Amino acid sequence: CASSQDHPGEQFF.

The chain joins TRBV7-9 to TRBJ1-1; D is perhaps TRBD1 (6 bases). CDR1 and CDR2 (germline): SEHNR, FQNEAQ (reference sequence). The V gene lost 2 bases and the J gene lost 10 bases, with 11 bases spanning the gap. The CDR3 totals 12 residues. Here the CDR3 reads CASSLWGPTAFF. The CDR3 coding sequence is TGTGCCAGCAGCTTATGGGGGCCTACAGCTTTCTTT.

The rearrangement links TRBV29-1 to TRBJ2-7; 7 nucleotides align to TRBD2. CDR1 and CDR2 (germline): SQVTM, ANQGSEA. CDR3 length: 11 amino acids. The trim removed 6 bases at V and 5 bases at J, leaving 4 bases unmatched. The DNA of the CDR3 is TGCAGCGTGGATCGGGGGGACGAGCAGTACTTC. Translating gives CSVDRGDEQYF.

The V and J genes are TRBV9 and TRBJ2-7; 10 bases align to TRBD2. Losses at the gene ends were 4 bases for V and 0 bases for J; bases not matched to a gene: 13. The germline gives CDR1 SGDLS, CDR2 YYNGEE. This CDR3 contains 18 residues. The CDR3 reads CASSPRALAGASSYEQYF. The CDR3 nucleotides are TGTGCCAGCAGCCCCCGGGCCCTAGCGGGGGCAAGCTCCTACGAGCAGTACTTC. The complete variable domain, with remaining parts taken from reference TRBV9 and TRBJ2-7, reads DSGVTQTPKHLITATGQRVTLRCSPRSGDLSVYWYQQSLDQGLQFLIQYYNGEERAKGNILERFSAQQFPDLHSELNLSSLELGDSALYFCASSPRALAGASSYEQYFGPGTRLTVT.

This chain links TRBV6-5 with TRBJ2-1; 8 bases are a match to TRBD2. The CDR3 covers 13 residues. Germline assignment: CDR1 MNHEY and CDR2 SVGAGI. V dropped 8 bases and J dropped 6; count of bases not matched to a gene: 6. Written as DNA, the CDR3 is TGTGCCAGCTCCGGGGGGGCCGCCAATGAGCAGTTCTTC. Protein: CASSGGAANEQFF.

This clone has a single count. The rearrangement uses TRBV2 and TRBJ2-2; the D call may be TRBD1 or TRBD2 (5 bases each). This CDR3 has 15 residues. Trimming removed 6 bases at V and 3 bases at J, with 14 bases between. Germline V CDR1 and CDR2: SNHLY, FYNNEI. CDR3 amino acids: CASRMARGDTGELFF. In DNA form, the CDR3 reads TGTGCCAGCAGGATGGCTAGAGGGGACACCGGGGAGCTGTTTTTT.

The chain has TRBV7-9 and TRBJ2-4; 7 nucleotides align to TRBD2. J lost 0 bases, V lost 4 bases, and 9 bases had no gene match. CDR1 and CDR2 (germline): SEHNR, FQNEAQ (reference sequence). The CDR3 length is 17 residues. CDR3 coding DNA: TGTGCCAGCAGCTCCCTTGAGGGACTATCAGCCAAAAACATTCAGTACTTC. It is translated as CASSSLEGLSAKNIQYF.

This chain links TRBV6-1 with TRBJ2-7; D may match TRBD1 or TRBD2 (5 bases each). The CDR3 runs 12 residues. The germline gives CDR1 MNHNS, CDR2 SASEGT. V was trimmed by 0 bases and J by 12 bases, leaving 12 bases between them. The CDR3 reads CASSEAGALGYF. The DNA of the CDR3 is TGTGCCAGCAGTGAAGCCGGGGCGTTGGGGTACTTC.

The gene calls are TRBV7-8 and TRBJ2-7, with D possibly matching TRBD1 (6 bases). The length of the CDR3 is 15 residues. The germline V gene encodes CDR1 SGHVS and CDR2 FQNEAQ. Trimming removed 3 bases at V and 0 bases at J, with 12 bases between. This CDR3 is CASSFLRDTSYEQYF. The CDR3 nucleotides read TGTGCCAGCAGCTTTTTACGGGACACCTCCTACGAGCAGTACTTC.

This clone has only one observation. CDR3 sequence: CAWSRGQGAPYEQYF. For the CDR3, the DNA is TGTGCCTGGAGTCGCGGACAGGGGGCTCCCTACGAGCAGTACTTC. This chain uses TRBV30 with TRBJ2-7; TRBD1 matches at 11 bases. Germline V gene data show CDR1 as GTSNPN and CDR2 as SVGIG (reference sequence). Trimming at V came to 2 bases and at J to 2 bases, leaving 5 bases not matched to a gene. This CDR3 is built from 15 residues.

CDR3 protein: CASSLIGSGDTQYF. CDR3 nucleotides: TGTGCCAGCAGCTTAATCGGTTCAGGAGATACGCAGTATTTT. The gene calls are TRBV7-3 and TRBJ2-3; unclear D gene. Germline values: CDR1 SGHTA, CDR2 FQGTGA. Trimming removed 1 base from V and 5 bases from J, with 10 bases in between. The length of the CDR3 is 14 residues. Variable domain in full (rest from reference TRBV7-3 and TRBJ2-3): GAGVSQTPSNKVTEKGKYVELRCDPISGHTALYWYRQSLGQGPEFLIYFQGTGAADDSGLPNDRFFAVRPEGSVSTLKIQRTERGDSAVYLCASSLIGSGDTQYFGPGTRLTVL.

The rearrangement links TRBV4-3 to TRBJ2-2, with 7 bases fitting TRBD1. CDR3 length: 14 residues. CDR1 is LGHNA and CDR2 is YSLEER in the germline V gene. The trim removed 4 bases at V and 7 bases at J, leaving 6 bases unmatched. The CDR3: CASSLEQGIGELFF. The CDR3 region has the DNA TGCGCCAGCAGCCTAGAACAGGGGATCGGGGAGCTGTTTTTT.

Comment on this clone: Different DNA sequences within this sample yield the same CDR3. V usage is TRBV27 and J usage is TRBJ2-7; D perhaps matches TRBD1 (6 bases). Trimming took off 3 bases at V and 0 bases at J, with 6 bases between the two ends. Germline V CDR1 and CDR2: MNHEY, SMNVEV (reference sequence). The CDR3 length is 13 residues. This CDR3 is CASSLGASYEQYF. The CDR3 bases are TGTGCCAGCAGTTTGGGGGCCTCCTACGAGCAGTACTTC.